This paragraph reports one TCR beta chain. This clone was found a few times. Its antigen remains undetermined. Base qualities are not provided; no much larger clone lies one nucleotide away. The library came from the immunoSEQ multiplex PCR assay. A mixture of 60 forward primers for TCR Vbeta segments and 13 reverse primers for TCR Jbeta segments was used in the multiplex PCR. A multiplex PCR assay on genomic DNA amplified the CDR3 region of rearranged TCR beta genes. The Illumina HiSeq System was used to sequence the amplified TCR beta libraries as 87-base-pair reads. The study's own analysis went as follows. A later analysis tallied 80 million to 95 million unique TCR beta chains across the 640 or so repertoires, and around 9.9 million of those chains were shared by two or more donors. Raw reads were error-corrected and collapsed into unique sequences with a nearest-neighbor algorithm that merged closely related sequences to remove PCR and sequencing errors. To assign V, D and J gene segments, CDR3 sequences were aligned to IMGT reference sequences. Each retained sequence needed at least a six-nucleotide match to both a V gene segment and a J gene segment. A rearrangement counted as productive if the CDR3 had no stop codons and remained in frame with V and J, and every other rearrangement counted as non-productive. Following IMGT convention, CDR3 was defined as the stretch from the second conserved V-encoded cysteine up to the conserved J-encoded phenylalanine. The earlier analysis of about 610 of the donors excluded any sequence lacking an unambiguous match to a single V gene segment. An earlier analysis of several hundred of the donors called V segments functional above 56.7% productive rearrangements and segregating when the between-donor standard deviation exceeded 5%. A statistical classification framework was developed to diagnose cytomegalovirus status using the catalog of TCR beta chain sequences. V and J gene assignment, in a later analysis, came from comparing TCR nucleotide sequences with IMGT/GENE-DB human TR gene sequences. The TCRdist pipeline was used in a later analysis to assign CDR3 sequences and most-parsimonious VDJ recombination scenarios. In a later analysis, each TCR beta chain was defined by its CDR3 amino acid sequence together with its V-gene family, and reads lacking a unique V-gene family were excluded. In a later analysis, 500 to 650 highly shared, low-generation-probability nucleotide sequences were removed to address suspected cross-contamination and a sequencing artifact. For each public chain, a later analysis derived a clonal expansion index from normalized ranks of inferred template counts within each repertoire. Generation probabilities in a later analysis came from a VDJ recombination model fitted to out-of-frame rearrangements, and those results were checked against IGoR. A later analysis scored TCR-TCR, TCR-HLA and TCR-CMV co-occurrence with hypergeometric tests, applying a repertoire-size bias correction to TCR pairs. False discovery rates were estimated in a later analysis by permuting HLA or CMV assignments 20 times. In a later analysis, co-occurring TCRs were grouped using DBSCAN, with TCRdist sequence similarity added in when clustering inside HLA-allele-positive subsets. For co-occurrence clustering, repertoires with fewer than 30,000 or more than 120,000 public chains were excluded, along with about five repertoires with anomalous nucleotide sharing. In TCRdb, the immuneACCESS table is reduced to in-frame sequences with V and J assigned. These tables do not hold every clone; where another copy was compared, an unresolved V gene accounts for under half, and the others remain unexplained. V and J calls and clone size are copied from that table; D and trimming were computed from the DNA. In this sample the table shows under 200,000 clones, about 71% of which occur a single time. Clones ranked in the top ten supply approximately 1.5% of the sample.

The sample is drawn from a study of cytomegalovirus exposure and HLA in healthy donors (dated by TCRdb to 2017 to 2019). Concerning the study at large: An earlier analysis of some 600 of the donors reported 250 to 300 Gb of sequence data and 100 million to 120 million unique TCR beta sequences obtained from some 170 million T cells. An early release covering just under 650 HLA-typed donors comprised about 290 gigabases of sequencing data and around 80 million unique TCR sequences. The genetic ancestry cluster associated with self-reported Caucasian donors included 80% to 90% of the 398 genotyped donors. The study aimed to test whether cataloging public T cell receptors could reveal signatures of past pathogen exposure. The T cell repertoires of some 700 subjects were profiled by immunosequencing and related to cytomegalovirus serostatus. A separate validation cohort of 100 to 150 different subjects was used in addition to the roughly 670-subject first cohort. High-throughput TCR immunosequencing, statistical association of individual TCRs with disease status, and machine learning were combined to predict cytomegalovirus infection status. A later analysis re-analyzed previously published TCR beta repertoires from approximately 700 donors and added high-resolution HLA genotyping to study TCR occurrence patterns. The later analysis used no new phenotypic data to find candidate immune exposures, relying instead on TCR beta sequences and their occurrence across donors. An earlier analysis of several hundred of the donors applied high-throughput TCR beta sequencing to assess whether each TCR beta V gene segment acted as functional or pseudogenic. Donor age, sex, ethnicity and CMV serostatus were compiled together with the repertoire data. A later genetic analysis took genome-wide SNP genotypes for about 60% of the roughly 670 donors and used that subset as a discovery cohort. All discovery cohort repertoires had been generated on a single sequencing platform. HLA typing included class I and class II loci at four-digit resolution. Typing coverage varied by locus: roughly 620-630 donors for A, B, C, DRB1 and DQB1; under 550 for DQA1; over 600 for DPA1; 450 to 480 for DPB1. Five DR-DQ haplotypes were treated as single units for association and clustering because of strong linkage in the cohort. Among a few hundred genotyped donors of the cohort, an average of 235,054 unique TCR beta nucleotide sequences were sequenced per donor, roughly 20% of them non-productive. General conclusions and limits of the study: According to a later analysis, parvovirus B19, influenza, CMV and Epstein-Barr virus appeared linked to several top co-occurrence clusters. According to a later analysis, most CMV-associated TCR beta chains appeared to be HLA-restricted, and the HLA associations seemed to be driven largely by CMV exposure. Linkage disequilibrium might explain the correlated functional status among segregating V segments, but an unknown experimental factor could not be ruled out. A later analysis associated about 17,000 TCR beta sequences with specific HLA alleles at a false discovery rate of 0.05. The classifier was reported to diagnose cytomegalovirus status with high specificity and sensitivity in both the original and validation cohorts. CMV serostatus was the only immune exposure information available for the cohort. Because the 87-base-pair reads could not distinguish some IMGT-functional V segments, including TRBV6-2 and TRBV6-3, those segments were excluded. Because counts were too low, seventeen rarely observed V segments, including chromosome 9 orphons, were excluded from the earlier analysis of around 590 of the donors. This cohort had only TCR beta chains sequenced, and the lack of alpha or paired-chain data limited which features could be detected. In a later genetic analysis, a missense DCLRE1C variant was associated with V-gene and J-gene trimming of TCR beta chains, and the association was replicated in an independent cohort. In an earlier analysis of about 540 of the donors, most TCR beta V segments were observed in productive rearrangements about 87% or about 30% of the time, broadly matching IMGT annotations. The study gave a list of 150 to 200 TCR beta chains associated with cytomegalovirus. Because some donors lacked HLA typing at each locus, the association tests relied only on the typed subset. When HLA alleles, especially DR and DQ, strongly co-occurred, TCR associations were difficult to assign to individual alleles. A later genetic analysis reported fewer N-insertions in productive TCRs among donors in an Asian-associated ancestry cluster than the roughly 690-donor mean. Most TCR sequences were seen in very few donors, while some public TCRs were found in many individuals. Presence/absence analyses assumed roughly uniform sequencing depth across donors, an assumption that may not hold. A cluster of highly shared sequence variants was judged likely to be a technical artifact of the sequencing pipeline. According to a later analysis, TCR association rates differed among HLA loci, with DRB1 alleles showing the most associated TCRs and HLA-C alleles showing the fewest. According to the authors, the approach could potentially be generalized to other disease states and immunological phenotypes. A further reported finding was that TCR beta sequences accurately predicted the HLA-A and HLA-B alleles for most subjects in the first cohort. Compared with equally common non-associated chains, HLA-associated TCR beta chains in a later analysis were more clonally expanded and had lower generation probabilities. Three of the identified cytomegalovirus-associated TCR beta chains were confirmed in vitro to be specific for cytomegalovirus antigens.

CDR1 and CDR2 are drawn from the germline V gene: SNHLY, FYNNEI. The CDR3 runs 17 amino acids, cysteine and phenylalanine included. Solely the CDR3 DNA is kept, with 51 bases framed from the first base. Germline trimming amounts to 7 bases on V and 0 bases on J, with 7 as the count of junction bases outside the gene matches. The cohort consisted of 650 to 700 healthy bone marrow donors. All cohort members were sampled while nominally healthy, although unrecorded immune exposures were likely present. The donor was CMV seronegative and belonged to the group of 352 seronegative cohort members. A peripheral blood sample was collected from each donor, and TCR beta sequencing was performed on peripheral blood mononuclear cells. The Qiagen DNeasy Blood Extraction Kit was used to extract genomic DNA from the blood cell samples.

The rearrangement combines TRBV2 with TRBJ2-1, with 12 middle bases fitting TRBD2. This TCR was recovered from a man aged 45-65 years in good health and CMV-seronegative. The sample consisted of PBMCs. The DNA sequence is TGTGCCAGCACGCGACTAGCGGGGGATATCTCCTACAATGAGCAGTTCTTC. Translated, it gives CASTRLAGDISYNEQFF.